What follows are 29 T cell receptor beta chains derived from one specimen sequenced in a study of beta chain features in type 1 diabetes. Expressed TCRB transcripts were sequenced after all isolated RNA was converted to cDNA. The protocol was immunoSEQ multiplex PCR, while the TCRdb copy is restricted to in-frame clones and leaves out a portion. The sample includes about 340,000 clones, 7% to 9% of them seen just once. Material for sequencing was central memory CD4+ T cells from blood. The receptors come from a young woman in good health.

This clone was observed a handful of times. The rearrangement links TRBV28 to TRBJ1-2; D gene uncertain. CDR3 length equals 11 residues. The germline V and J ends were trimmed by 10 bases and 0 bases, with 6 bases remaining between them. Germline assignment: CDR1 MDHEN and CDR2 SYDVKM. The CDR3 coding sequence is TGTGCCACCCAGACTAACTATGGCTACACCTTC. Translating gives CATQTNYGYTF.

This clone occurred a few times. This rearrangement joins TRBV10-3 to TRBJ2-2; D is unresolved. CDR3 length: 15 amino acids. CDR1 is ENHRY, CDR2 SYGVKD, per germline. Trimming cost V 4 bases and J 3 bases, with 12 bases left between them. The CDR3 bases are TGTGCCATCAGTGGTGTTGGGAAGGACACCGGGGAGCTGTTTTTT. Amino acids: CAISGVGKDTGELFF.

This clone occurred many times. The J gene is TRBJ2-3, the V gene TRBV5-6, with 12 bases identical to TRBD2. CDR1 and CDR2 (germline): SGHDT, YYEEEE. The CDR3 spans 17 residues. Trimming at V came to 4 bases and at J to 4 bases, leaving 10 bases not matched to a gene. CDR3 coding DNA: TGTGCCAGCAGCCTAAGGACTAGCGGGAAGGTTTCAGATACGCAGTATTTT. Residues: CASSLRTSGKVSDTQYF.

This clone came up a few times. This sequence joins TRBV29-1 and TRBJ2-1, with 9 positions matching TRBD1. CDR1 and CDR2 from the germline V gene are SQVTM and ANQGSEA. The V segment lost 3 bases and the J segment 2 bases; nucleotides outside the gene matches: 11. There are 17 residues in the CDR3. The CDR3 nucleotides are TGCAGCGTTGAGTCGACAGGGGGTACAATTACCTACAATGAGCAGTTCTTC. Its translation: CSVESTGGTITYNEQFF.

The V call is TRBV7-9, the J call TRBJ2-2, with 8 bases identical to TRBD2. Trimming at V came to 4 bases and at J to 5 bases, leaving 3 bases not matched to a gene. CDR1 is SEHNR, CDR2 FQNEAQ, per germline (reference sequence). The CDR3 has 14 amino acids. The CDR3 loop is CASSSGLATGELFF. CDR3 nucleotides: TGTGCCAGCAGCTCAGGACTAGCTACCGGGGAGCTGTTTTTT.

This clone was counted a few times. The chain employs TRBV19 and TRBJ1-1; D not certain. The CDR3 covers 14 residues. Germline assignment: CDR1 LNHDA and CDR2 SQIVND (reference sequence). V was shortened by 3 bases and J by 1 base, with 9 bases between the two germline ends. This CDR3 reads CASSIPRENTEAFF. In DNA form, the CDR3 reads TGTGCCAGTAGTATTCCACGGGAGAACACTGAAGCTTTCTTT. Supplemented by reference TRBV19 and TRBJ1-1, the full variable domain reads DGGITQSPKYLFRKEGQNVTLSCEQNLNHDAMYWYRQDPGQGLRLIYYSQIVNDFQKGDIAEGYSVSREKKESFPLTVTSAQKNPTAFYLCASSIPRENTEAFFGQGTRLTVV.

The chain uses TRBV6-6 and TRBJ1-5; D is uncertain. V lost 4 bases and J 4 bases, leaving 8 bases between the germline ends. This CDR3 has 13 residues. In germline, CDR1 is MNHNY, CDR2 SVGAGI (reference sequence). The DNA for the CDR3 is TGTGCCAGCAGTTCCGCAGCGAATCAGCCCCAGCATTTT. Translation: CASSSAANQPQHF.

CDR3 bases: TGTGCCAGTAGTATTAGGACTAGCGGAATCGAGGAGCAGTACTTC. This translates into CASSIRTSGIEEQYF. The genes are TRBV19 and TRBJ2-7; 10 bases are shared with TRBD2. This CDR3 is built from 15 residues. The ends lost 3 bases at V and 7 bases at J; junction bases unmatched: 9. CDR1 and CDR2 from the germline V gene are LNHDA and SQIVND (reference sequence).

This clone has just a few counts. This CDR3 is CASRGTGQETQYF. CDR3 coding DNA: TGTGCCAGCAGAGGGACAGGTCAAGAGACCCAGTACTTC. This chain connects TRBV28 to TRBJ2-5; 8 nucleotides agree with TRBD1. J gave up 2 bases and V 6 bases, and 2 bases lay outside the gene matches. Germline-derived CDR1 and CDR2 are MDHEN and SYDVKM. This CDR3 has 13 amino acids.

This chain uses TRBV28 with TRBJ1-2; TRBD1 matches 10 bases. From germline, CDR1 is MDHEN and CDR2 SYDVKM. J gave up 4 bases and V 11 bases, and 10 bases lay outside the gene matches. This CDR3 is 14 amino acids long. The CDR3 here is CAGGTGDFGYGYTF. CDR3 DNA sequence: TGTGCCGGCGGGACAGGGGATTTTGGCTATGGCTACACCTTC.

Worth noting for this clone: The same CDR3 also results from other DNA sequences found in this sample. The chain joins TRBV7-2 to TRBJ2-5; 10 bases are shared with TRBD2. Per the germline V gene, CDR1 is SGHTA and CDR2 is FQGNSA. V gave up 5 bases and J gave up 4 bases; unmatched junction bases: 1. This CDR3 has 13 amino acids. CDR3 sequence reads: CASSRTSGETQYF. The CDR3 DNA follows: TGTGCCAGCAGCCGGACTAGCGGAGAGACCCAGTACTTC.

The gene calls are TRBV27 and TRBJ2-5; D uncertain. The V end was cut by 8 bases, the J end by 2 bases, with 21 bases between. This CDR3 spans 16 amino acids. Germline V CDR1 and CDR2: MNHEY, SMNVEV (reference sequence). The CDR3 protein is CASLHKIRAEQETQYF. CDR3 nucleotides: TGTGCCAGCCTTCATAAAATCCGGGCAGAACAAGAGACCCAGTACTTC.

The chain carries TRBV7-2 and TRBJ1-4; D is uncertain. Germline lookup yields CDR1 SGHTA and CDR2 FQGNSA. Trimming took 1 base from V and 7 from J, leaving 4 bases between them. The CDR3 contains 12 residues. The CDR3 DNA reads TGTGCCAGCAGCTTAGTGGGTGAAAAACTGTTTTTT. Its protein is CASSLVGEKLFF.

In this sample, this clone turned up a few times. J is TRBJ1-2 and V is TRBV4-2; a possible D gene is TRBD1 (6 bases). Trimming cost V 4 bases and J 5 bases, with 11 bases left between them. The CDR3 runs to 13 residues. Germline values: CDR1 LGHNA, CDR2 YNFKEQ. The CDR3 DNA follows: TGTGCCAGCAGCCCCGGACAGAATTATGGCTACACCTTC. Protein sequence: CASSPGQNYGYTF.

A remark on this clone: Other DNA sequences in this specimen translate into the identical CDR3. The genes are TRBV27 and TRBJ1-3; a weak D match, TRBD1 (5 bases). The CDR3 totals 14 residues. CDR1 and CDR2 (germline): MNHEY, SMNVEV (reference sequence). V lost 4 bases and J lost 0, with 7 bases in between. In DNA form, the CDR3 reads TGTGCCAGCAGTTCCGGGGGCTCTGGAAACACCATATATTTT. Its translation: CASSSGGSGNTIYF.

There are many counts of this clone. The rearrangement joins TRBV7-2 to TRBJ1-1; TRBD1 aligns across 9 bases. Trimming at V came to 5 bases and at J to 6 bases, leaving 4 bases not matched to a gene. The germline V gene encodes CDR1 SGHTA and CDR2 FQGNSA. CDR3 size: 13 residues. In nucleotides, the CDR3 is TGTGCCAGCAGCCCCGGACAGGGGTCTGAAGCTTTCTTT. Translated, it gives CASSPGQGSEAFF.

This clone was seen many times. J is TRBJ2-2 and V is TRBV7-9; D possibly corresponds to TRBD2 (6 bases). Trimming cost V 8 bases and J 4 bases, with 17 bases left between them. The germline gives CDR1 SEHNR, CDR2 FQNEAQ (reference sequence). The CDR3 has 15 residues. CDR3 sequence (DNA): TGTGCCAGCCCGCGGGGCGCCGAAAGCACCGGGGAGCTGTTTTTT. It is translated as CASPRGAESTGELFF.

The J gene is TRBJ2-1, the V gene TRBV27, with D possibly matching TRBD1 (6 bases). The germline CDR1 and CDR2 sequences are MNHEY and SMNVEV (reference sequence). Between the trimmed V and J ends, which lost 8 bases and 4 bases, there was a span of 21 bases. This CDR3 comprises 16 residues. Here the CDR3 DNA reads TGTGCCAGCCGCCAGGGGATCGGTGATGGATACAATGAGCAGTTCTTC. Protein product: CASRQGIGDGYNEQFF.

Comments on this clone: Other DNA sequences within the sample encode an identical CDR3. The chain carries TRBV4-1 and TRBJ1-2; D is unclear. Germline values: CDR1 MGHRA, CDR2 YSYEKL. This CDR3 spans 14 amino acids. Trimming stripped 0 bases from V and 1 base from J, with 6 bases between. CDR3 loop: CASSQDPLNYGYTF. CDR3 DNA sequence: TGCGCCAGCAGCCAAGACCCACTTAACTATGGCTACACCTTC.

As concerns this clone: The sample holds other DNA sequences that translate to the same CDR3. The chain employs TRBV29-1 and TRBJ1-1, with 7 positions matching TRBD1. The CDR3 is 13 residues long. CDR1 is SQVTM and CDR2 is ANQGSEA in the germline V gene. Losses at the gene ends were 3 bases for V and 2 bases for J; bases not matched to a gene: 3. The CDR3 is CSVDRQGNTEAFF. The CDR3 bases are TGCAGCGTTGACAGACAGGGCAACACTGAAGCTTTCTTT.

This clone was recorded at least ten times. The genes are TRBV28 and TRBJ2-7; perhaps TRBD2 as D (6 bases). The V and J ends lost 6 bases and 3 bases respectively, with 12 bases between them. Germline V lookup: CDR1 MDHEN, CDR2 SYDVKM. The CDR3 consists of 13 residues. The chain's CDR3 is CASSADYNYEQYF. The CDR3 DNA is TGTGCCAGCAGCGCGGACTATAACTACGAGCAGTACTTC.

This clone was counted a few times. The rearrangement uses TRBV11-3 and TRBJ2-3; D may be TRBD2 (6 bases). Germline V gene data show CDR1 as SGHNT and CDR2 as YENEEA. This CDR3 contains 14 residues. Trimming pared 2 bases from V and 6 bases from J, leaving 12 bases between. The CDR3 sequence is CASSLMSGDDTQYF. Written as DNA, the CDR3 is TGTGCCAGCAGCTTAATGTCGGGAGATGATACGCAGTATTTT.

The chain uses TRBV29-1 and TRBJ1-2; TRBD1 aligns across 9 bases. Germline CDR1 SQVTM, CDR2 ANQGSEA. The length of the CDR3 is 14 residues. V lost 7 bases to trimming and J lost 3 bases; unmatched junction nucleotides: 9. Here the CDR3 reads CSGQRDRDYYGYTF. For the CDR3, the DNA is TGCAGCGGGCAACGGGACAGGGATTACTATGGCTACACCTTC.

This clone was picked up many times. The V and J genes are TRBV28 and TRBJ2-1; a weak D match, TRBD1 (6 bases). There are 13 residues in the CDR3. Germline V gives CDR1 MDHEN, CDR2 SYDVKM. V was trimmed by 6 bases and J by 6 bases, leaving 12 bases between them. CDR3 in amino acids: CASRLTGSNEQFF. The DNA for the CDR3 is TGTGCCAGCAGACTTACAGGGAGCAATGAGCAGTTCTTC.

This clone showed up just a few times. The rearrangement links TRBV23-1 to TRBJ1-1, with D hard to call. TRBV23-1 is an ORF, with its function uncertain. Trimming took off 0 bases at V and 0 bases at J, with 14 bases between the two ends. This CDR3 region has 17 residues. Here the CDR3 reads CASSQSRPDPLNTEAFF. CDR3 bases: TGCGCCAGCAGTCAATCGAGGCCCGACCCTTTGAACACTGAAGCTTTCTTT.

The chain is built from TRBV18 and TRBJ2-7; the D gene is possibly TRBD1 (6 bases). The CDR3 runs to 16 residues. Trimming took off 3 bases at V and 5 bases at J, with 20 bases between the two ends. Germline CDR1 is KGHSH and CDR2 is LQKENI. The chain's CDR3 is CASSPYRARGPDEQYF. CDR3 nucleotides: TGTGCCAGCTCACCGTACAGGGCCCGGGGCCCCGACGAGCAGTACTTC.

The chain joins TRBV20-1 to TRBJ2-1, with D unclear. Germline CDR1 and CDR2: DFQATT and SNEGSKA (reference sequence). This CDR3 is built from 11 residues. Between the trimmed V and J ends, which lost 4 bases and 13 bases, there was a span of 14 bases. In DNA, the CDR3 is TGCAGTGCTACCCCGGGCTTGGTCCAGTTCTTC. Its protein product is CSATPGLVQFF.

This clone was seen a handful of times. This sequence joins TRBV21-1 and TRBJ2-7. TRBV21-1 is labeled a pseudogene. The CDR3 is 13 residues long. For the CDR3, the DNA is TGTGCCAGCAGCTGTCAGGGGAGGTACGAGCAGTACTTC. This gives the protein CASSCQGRYEQYF.

CDR3 sequence: CASSNVGGSANEQFF. The CDR3 coding sequence is TGTGCCAGCAGCAACGTCGGCGGGAGTGCCAATGAGCAGTTCTTC. The V gene is TRBV13, the J gene TRBJ2-1; 7 bases align to TRBD2. Germline V gene lookup returns CDR1 PRHDT and CDR2 FYEKMQ (reference sequence). The ends lost 5 bases at V and 6 bases at J; junction bases unmatched: 10. The length of the CDR3 is 15 residues.